A single sample is the source of the 21 T cell receptor beta chains below, sequenced in a study of T cell changes during pregnancy in multiple sclerosis. Sequencing was performed with immunoSEQ multiplex PCR; in TCRdb, only in-frame clones are kept and a portion is missing. The table has around 25,000 clones, about 92% seen once; the top ten hold under 10%. Here the sequenced sample was CD8+ T cells from peripheral blood mononuclear cells, taken in the third trimester of pregnancy. These receptors originate from a female donor in good health, enrolled as a control in a pregnancy study.

The rearrangement links TRBV5-6 to TRBJ1-2, with 7 bases matching TRBD1. This CDR3 spans 12 amino acids. V gave up 4 bases and J gave up 5 bases; unmatched junction bases: 2. The germline CDR1 and CDR2 sequences are SGHDT and YYEEEE. CDR3 in DNA: TGTGCCAGCAGCACGGGACAGTATGGCTACACCTTC. Translating gives CASSTGQYGYTF.

The CDR3 DNA follows: TGTGCCAGCAGCAGAAAGGCAGGGGGTAACTATCAGCCCCAGCATTTT. This codes for CASSRKAGGNYQPQHF. The genes are TRBV7-9 and TRBJ1-5, with 7 positions matching TRBD1. With 5 bases clipped from V and 5 bases from J, the junction kept 12 bases outside the gene matches. The CDR3 is 16 amino acids. Germline V gives CDR1 SEHNR, CDR2 FQNEAQ (reference sequence).

The chain carries TRBV7-6 and TRBJ2-4; 7 bases match TRBD1. CDR1 and CDR2 from the germline V gene are SGHVS and FNYEAQ. J was trimmed by 2 bases and V by 2 bases; bases with no gene match: 9. This CDR3 region has 17 residues. Here the CDR3 reads CASSLYPTGITKNIQYF. Written as DNA, the CDR3 is TGTGCCAGCAGCTTATACCCGACAGGGATAACCAAAAACATTCAGTACTTC.

This sequence joins TRBV28 and TRBJ2-2; TRBD1 matches 8 bases. V shed 3 bases, J shed 1 base, and the junction held 4 bases outside the gene matches. CDR1 and CDR2 from the germline V gene are MDHEN and SYDVKM. There are 16 residues in the CDR3. The CDR3 coding sequence is TGTGCCAGCAGTTTCAGGGGGCGAGAGAACACCGGGGAGCTGTTTTTT. It encodes CASSFRGRENTGELFF.

The rearrangement links TRBV28 to TRBJ1-4; D might be TRBD1 (5 bases). The V gene lost 3 bases and the J gene lost 2 bases, with 7 bases spanning the gap. The CDR3 is made up of 14 amino acids. CDR1 is MDHEN, CDR2 SYDVKM, per germline. CDR3 bases: TGTGCCAGCAGTTTTCGGGGGACTAATGAAAAACTGTTTTTT. Amino acid sequence: CASSFRGTNEKLFF.

This clone is large. The chain carries TRBV7-8 and TRBJ2-7; 12 bases map to TRBD2. V was clipped by 3 bases and J by 3 bases; unmatched bases: 15. This CDR3 has 19 amino acids. Germline V lookup: CDR1 SGHVS, CDR2 FQNEAQ. DNA of the CDR3: TGTGCCAGCAGCTTCCCGAGACTAGCGGGAGCGGGGGACGTCTACGAGCAGTACTTC. Translation: CASSFPRLAGAGDVYEQYF.

The chain joins TRBV13 to TRBJ2-7; TRBD2 matches at 9 bases. V was pared by 6 bases and J by 0 bases, with 6 bases of the junction left unmatched. The CDR3 has 15 amino acids. Germline CDR1 is PRHDT and CDR2 is FYEKMQ (reference sequence). The CDR3: CASSLTSGPSYEQYF. CDR3 nucleotide sequence: TGTGCCAGCAGTTTGACTAGCGGCCCCTCCTACGAGCAGTACTTC.

The rearrangement uses TRBV4-1 and TRBJ1-5, with TRBD1 as a possible D gene (6 bases). Between the trimmed V and J ends, which lost 5 bases and 6 bases, there was a span of 17 bases. The CDR3 covers 15 residues. Germline CDR1 and CDR2: MGHRA and YSYEKL. As DNA, the CDR3 is TGCGCCAGCAGCTCCGGCACGGGGGGCCCTCAGCCCCAGCATTTT. It encodes CASSSGTGGPQPQHF.

The chain employs TRBV15 and TRBJ2-1, with TRBD2 matching over 9 bases. After removal of 5 bases from V and 6 bases from J, the junction contained 8 bases not matched to a gene. This CDR3 is 15 amino acids long. Looked up from germline, CDR1 is LNHNV and CDR2 is YYDKDF (reference sequence). CDR3 bases: TGTGCCACCAGCGGGGGGGGGACTAGCTTCAATGAGCAGTTCTTC. It specifies CATSGGGTSFNEQFF.

The chain recombines TRBV19 with TRBJ2-1; D is possibly TRBD2 (6 bases). The CDR3 has 14 amino acids. Germline values: CDR1 LNHDA, CDR2 SQIVND (reference sequence). The germline V and J ends were trimmed by 9 bases and 1 base, with 13 bases remaining between them. CDR3: CASNHGGSYNEQFF. Here the CDR3 DNA reads TGTGCCAGCAACCACGGGGGATCCTACAATGAGCAGTTCTTC.

This chain's CDR3 is CASSLVGDRIYGYTF. DNA for the CDR3: TGTGCCAGCAGCTTAGTGGGAGACAGGATCTATGGCTACACCTTC. The V and J genes are TRBV7-9 and TRBJ1-2, with D possibly matching TRBD1 (6 bases). Trimming shortened V by 1 base and J by 4 bases, and 13 bases separated the two germline ends. This CDR3 spans 15 amino acids. The germline CDR1 and CDR2 sequences are SEHNR and FQNEAQ (reference sequence).

The chain employs TRBV7-6 and TRBJ2-3; TRBD1 might be the D (6 bases). The V end lost 5 bases, the J end lost 3 bases, and 15 bases lay between the germline ends. This CDR3 contains 15 residues. Germline loops: CDR1 SGHVS, CDR2 FNYEAQ. The CDR3 loop reads CASSADRRKTDTQYF. As DNA, the CDR3 is TGTGCCAGCAGCGCCGACAGGAGGAAGACAGATACGCAGTATTTT.

The CDR3 here is CASSIGSRMVYF. CDR3 DNA: TGTGCCAGTAGTATAGGAAGCCGAATGGTATATTTT. The rearrangement links TRBV19 to TRBJ1-3; no clear D. The CDR3 is 12 amino acids. Germline loops: CDR1 LNHDA, CDR2 SQIVND (reference sequence). V was cut by 1 base and J by 14 bases, with 12 bases left in between.

The V and J genes are TRBV7-3 and TRBJ2-7; 9 bases match TRBD1. CDR3 length: 14 residues. Germline-derived CDR1 and CDR2 are SGHTA and FQGTGA. With 5 bases clipped from V and 5 bases from J, the junction kept 7 bases outside the gene matches. CDR3 DNA: TGTGCCAGCAGCCCCGGACAGGGGATCCACGAGCAGTACTTC. Its translation is CASSPGQGIHEQYF.

The chain is built from TRBV27 and TRBJ2-7; possible D gene TRBD1, 5 bases. This CDR3 is built from 13 residues. Looked up from germline, CDR1 is MNHEY and CDR2 is SMNVEV (reference sequence). V lost 4 bases to trimming and J lost 0 bases, with 7 bases between them. This chain's CDR3 is CASSYRSSYEQYF. The CDR3 DNA reads as TGTGCCAGCAGTTACAGGAGCTCCTACGAGCAGTACTTC.

The V gene is TRBV19, the J gene TRBJ2-1, with 7 bases aligning to TRBD2. Looked up from germline, CDR1 is LNHDA and CDR2 is SQIVND (reference sequence). V lost 10 bases and J lost 7; bases outside the gene matches: 4. CDR3 length: 11 residues. For the CDR3, the DNA is TGTGCCACTTGGGGGGGAAATGAGCAGTTCTTC. Translation gives CATWGGNEQFF. The full variable domain, rest sourced from reference TRBV19 and TRBJ2-1, is DGGITQSPKYLFRKEGQNVTLSCEQNLNHDAMYWYRQDPGQGLRLIYYSQIVNDFQKGDIAEGYSVSREKKESFPLTVTSAQKNPTAFYLCATWGGNEQFFGPGTRLTVL.

The V gene is TRBV5-1, the J gene TRBJ2-1; 14 bases map to TRBD2. Germline values: CDR1 SGHRS, CDR2 YFSETQ. This CDR3 comprises 17 residues. The V segment lost 3 bases and the J segment 2 bases; nucleotides outside the gene matches: 4. CDR3 bases: TGCGCCAGCAGCTCGGGACTAGCGGGAGTAGCCTACAATGAGCAGTTCTTC. Its protein is CASSSGLAGVAYNEQFF. Variable domain in full (rest from reference TRBV5-1 and TRBJ2-1): KAGVTQTPRYLIKTRGQQVTLSCSPISGHRSVSWYQQTPGQGLQFLFEYFSETQRNKGNFPGRFSGRQFSNSRSEMNVSTLELGDSALYLCASSSGLAGVAYNEQFFGPGTRLTVL.

The chain links TRBV30 to TRBJ1-5; D is uncertain. Per germline, CDR1 GTSNPN and CDR2 SVGIG (reference sequence). V dropped 1 base and J dropped 1 base, with 8 bases sitting between them. The CDR3 runs to 14 residues. CDR3 sequence reads: CAWSGVISNQPQHF. In nucleotides, the CDR3 is TGTGCCTGGAGTGGCGTGATAAGCAATCAGCCCCAGCATTTT.

The chain has TRBV9 and TRBJ2-2; 8 bases are shared with TRBD2. V shed 4 bases and J 6 bases; nucleotides not matched to a gene: 8. The CDR3 has 15 residues. CDR1 SGDLS and CDR2 YYNGEE come from the germline V gene. DNA for the CDR3: TGTGCCAGCAGCCAAAGCGGGGGATTAGCCGGGGAGCTGTTTTTT. Translating it yields CASSQSGGLAGELFF.

This clone was seen a single time. The chain carries TRBV19 and TRBJ2-2, with 9 bases matching TRBD2. Unmatched junction bases numbered 12, after V lost 5 bases and J lost 5 bases. The germline CDR1 and CDR2 sequences are LNHDA and SQIVND (reference sequence). CDR3 length equals 17 residues. In nucleotides, the CDR3 is TGTGCCAGTAGTCCACGACCGGGACTAGCTGTTACCGGGGAGCTGTTTTTT. This encodes CASSPRPGLAVTGELFF. The entire variable domain, with the rest obtained from reference TRBV19 and TRBJ2-2, is as follows: DGGITQSPKYLFRKEGQNVTLSCEQNLNHDAMYWYRQDPGQGLRLIYYSQIVNDFQKGDIAEGYSVSREKKESFPLTVTSAQKNPTAFYLCASSPRPGLAVTGELFFGEGSRLTVL.

The sample holds one count of this clone. V usage is TRBV7-9 and J usage is TRBJ2-3, with D perhaps TRBD2 (5 bases). The CDR3 totals 15 residues. Per germline, CDR1 SEHNR and CDR2 FQNEAQ (reference sequence). V was cut by 5 bases and J by 1 base, with 13 bases left in between. The CDR3 DNA follows: TGTGCCAGCAGCCCGCCGGGGTCTGGCACAGATACGCAGTATTTT. It codes for CASSPPGSGTDTQYF.